Each of the 19 T cell receptor beta chains below was sequenced from the same sample in a study of T cell clones after liver transplantation. The data were produced by immunoSEQ multiplex PCR, yet TCRdb's version contains in-frame clones alone and is incomplete. Counted here are under 60,000 clones, approximately 77% occurring once; the ten biggest clones make up 7.5% to 10%. The sequencing used CD4+ T cells from blood, collected at the 22-month timepoint. The source is a human patient who received a liver transplant. Part of the T cell pool may stem from the graft donor.

The V call is TRBV5-1, the J call TRBJ1-1; 7 bases fit TRBD1. CDR3 length equals 15 residues. CDR1 is SGHRS and CDR2 is YFSETQ in the germline V gene. V lost 2 bases and J lost 8; bases outside the gene matches: 12. In DNA form, the CDR3 reads TGCGCCAGCAGCTTACTAGGGGGCGTCCGTCGGGAAGCTTTCTTT. As protein: CASSLLGGVRREAFF.

The genes are TRBV25-1 and TRBJ2-2, with D tentatively TRBD1 (5 bases). In germline, CDR1 is MGHDK, CDR2 SYGVNS. V was cut by 4 bases and J by 1 base, with 10 bases left in between. The CDR3 consists of 15 residues. CDR3 sequence (DNA): TGTGCCAGCAGTGGGGGCTATCAGAACACCGGGGAGCTGTTTTTT. It yields the protein CASSGGYQNTGELFF. The variable domain in full, completed from reference TRBV25-1 and TRBJ2-2, reads EADIYQTPRYLVIGTGKKITLECSQTMGHDKMYWYQQDPGMELHLIHYSYGVNSTEKGDLSSESTVSRIRTEHFPLTLESARPSHTSQYLCASSGGYQNTGELFFGEGSRLTVL.

This clone was counted a few times. The chain has TRBV5-5 and TRBJ1-1; D unclear. CDR3 length equals 13 residues. Germline values: CDR1 SGHKS, CDR2 YYEKEE (reference sequence). With 1 base removed from V and 5 bases from J, the gap between germline ends came to 9 bases. CDR3 region: CASSLQVETEAFF. The CDR3 bases are TGTGCCAGCAGCTTGCAGGTGGAAACTGAAGCTTTCTTT.

The chain combines TRBV19 with TRBJ2-7, with D perhaps being TRBD1 or TRBD2 (5 bases each). V gave up 5 bases and J gave up 0 bases, with 14 bases separating them. Germline-derived CDR1 and CDR2 are LNHDA and SQIVND (reference sequence). The CDR3 contains 15 residues. The CDR3 region is CASSFSGTDSYEQYF. DNA of the CDR3: TGTGCCAGTAGTTTTTCCGGGACGGACTCCTACGAGCAGTACTTC. The full variable domain, its missing parts supplied by reference TRBV19 and TRBJ2-7, is DGGITQSPKYLFRKEGQNVTLSCEQNLNHDAMYWYRQDPGQGLRLIYYSQIVNDFQKGDIAEGYSVSREKKESFPLTVTSAQKNPTAFYLCASSFSGTDSYEQYFGPGTRLTVT.

This sequence joins TRBV7-2 and TRBJ2-6; no definite D call. The CDR3 totals 16 residues. Trimming cost V 2 bases and J 0 bases, with 8 bases left between them. Germline CDR1 SGHTA, CDR2 FQGNSA. The CDR3 coding sequence is TGTGCCAGCAGCTTAACCGGAGCCTCTGGGGCCAACGTCCTGACTTTC. It is translated as CASSLTGASGANVLTF.

The chain carries TRBV28 and TRBJ2-5; 8 nucleotides align to TRBD2. This CDR3 is built from 17 residues. J lost 5 bases, V lost 10 bases, and 21 bases had no gene match. Germline V gene lookup returns CDR1 MDHEN and CDR2 SYDVKM. In DNA, the CDR3 is TGTGCCACCGACCGCCCAGGGCCGGGGGGGCGTCGTGAGACCCAGTACTTC. Protein: CATDRPGPGGRRETQYF.

The chain links TRBV28 to TRBJ1-1; no clear D. CDR3 size: 11 residues. The germline V and J ends were trimmed by 3 bases and 3 bases, with 2 bases remaining between them. CDR1 MDHEN and CDR2 SYDVKM come from the germline V gene. The CDR3 spells CASSFDTEAFF. The CDR3 nucleotides read TGTGCCAGCAGTTTCGACACTGAAGCTTTCTTT.

The gene calls are TRBV4-1 and TRBJ2-1, with D possibly being TRBD2 (5 bases). The CDR3 consists of 17 residues. From germline, CDR1 is MGHRA and CDR2 YSYEKL. Trimming left V 0 bases short and J 1 base short, with 13 bases between. CDR3 DNA: TGCGCCAGCAGCCAAGATATGTCCGTAGCGTCCTACAATGAGCAGTTCTTC. It codes for CASSQDMSVASYNEQFF.

The table lists this clone with a count of one. The chain links TRBV20-1 to TRBJ2-5, with D unclear. The CDR3 length is 11 residues. Germline V gene lookup returns CDR1 DFQATT and CDR2 SNEGSKA (reference sequence). V lost 6 bases and J 5 bases, leaving 10 bases between the germline ends. CDR3 sequence (DNA): TGCAGTGCAGTACCCACGGAGACCCAGTACTTC. Its translation is CSAVPTETQYF.

The chain has TRBV18 and TRBJ1-2, with TRBD1 identical over 8 bases. The CDR3 runs to 12 residues. In germline, CDR1 is KGHSH, CDR2 LQKENI. The trim removed 5 bases at V and 7 bases at J, leaving 3 bases unmatched. The CDR3 DNA is TGTGCCAGCTCAGCAGGGGGCCGTGGCTACACCTTC. Translating it yields CASSAGGRGYTF.

This clone was seen a single time. The chain has TRBV10-3 and TRBJ1-1; D is ambiguous. The germline gives CDR1 ENHRY, CDR2 SYGVKD. This CDR3 contains 15 residues. The V end lost 1 base, the J end lost 3 bases, and 12 bases lay between the germline ends. This chain's CDR3 is CAISEFGIPDTEAFF. The CDR3 DNA reads TGTGCCATCAGTGAGTTCGGGATCCCCGACACTGAAGCTTTCTTT.

The J gene is TRBJ2-5, the V gene TRBV11-2, with TRBD2 matching over 12 bases. The CDR3 sequence is 16 residues long. The ends lost 1 base at V and 5 bases at J; junction bases unmatched: 5. CDR1 is SGHAT, CDR2 FQNNGV, per germline. The CDR3 region has the DNA TGTGCCAGCAGCTTAGGGACTAGCGGGGAAGGGGAGACCCAGTACTTC. It yields the protein CASSLGTSGEGETQYF.

This chain connects TRBV18 to TRBJ1-6, with 8 bases fitting TRBD1. This CDR3 is built from 15 residues. Germline values: CDR1 KGHSH, CDR2 LQKENI. The trim removed 4 bases at V and 6 bases at J, leaving 5 bases unmatched. The CDR3, as DNA: TGTGCCAGCTCACTTACAGGGGGGGGTAATTCACCCCTCCACTTT. It is translated as CASSLTGGGNSPLHF.

J is TRBJ1-3 and V is TRBV28; D is ambiguous. CDR1 MDHEN and CDR2 SYDVKM come from the germline V gene. V was shortened by 4 bases and J by 3 bases, with 10 bases between the two germline ends. The CDR3 loop spans 14 amino acids. The DNA for the CDR3 is TGTGCCAGCAGTTACTCAGTGGGTGGAAACACCATATATTTT. Translation: CASSYSVGGNTIYF. The complete variable domain, with remaining parts taken from reference TRBV28 and TRBJ1-3, reads DVKVTQSSRYLVKRTGEKVFLECVQDMDHENMFWYRQDPGLGLRLIYFSYDVKMKEKGDIPEGYSVSREKKERFSLILESASTNQTSMYLCASSYSVGGNTIYFGEGSWLTVV.

The chain recombines TRBV4-1 with TRBJ1-4, with 7 bases matching TRBD1. V was pared by 1 base and J by 0 bases, with 5 bases of the junction left unmatched. The germline V gene encodes CDR1 MGHRA and CDR2 YSYEKL. The CDR3 spans 17 residues. CDR3 sequence: CASSQAQGSATNEKLFF. As DNA, the CDR3 is TGCGCCAGCAGCCAAGCACAGGGGTCTGCAACTAATGAAAAACTGTTTTTT.

With regard to this clone: The same CDR3 arises from other DNA sequences in this sample as well. The chain has TRBV18 and TRBJ1-2; 7 bases are shared with TRBD1. Germline-derived CDR1 and CDR2 are KGHSH and LQKENI. The CDR3 length is 13 residues. V lost 3 bases and J lost 5; bases outside the gene matches: 3. Written as DNA, the CDR3 is TGTGCCAGCTCACCCGGGACAGAATATGGCTACACCTTC. Protein product: CASSPGTEYGYTF.

The V and J genes are TRBV5-4 and TRBJ2-1; D is possibly TRBD1 (6 bases). Germline V gene sequence: CDR1 SGHNT, CDR2 YYREEE (reference sequence). Trimming removed 1 base at V and 7 bases at J, with 12 bases between. The CDR3 length is 14 residues. CDR3 region: CASSLTGILNEQFF. The CDR3 DNA reads TGTGCCAGCAGCTTGACAGGGATTTTAAATGAGCAGTTCTTC.

Ten or more counts support this clone. The rearrangement joins TRBV5-4 to TRBJ1-6; D might be TRBD1 (5 bases). V was shortened by 4 bases and J by 10 bases, with 21 bases between the two germline ends. The germline CDR1 and CDR2 sequences are SGHNT and YYREEE (reference sequence). This CDR3 has 16 residues. The CDR3 DNA sequence: TGTGCCAGCAGCCCTCCGGGACTGGGAGAGTCCTCACCCCTCCACTTT. It is translated as CASSPPGLGESSPLHF. Based on the CDR3 plus reference TRBV5-4 and TRBJ1-6, the full variable domain is ETGVTQSPTHLIKTRGQQVTLRCSSQSGHNTVSWYQQALGQGPQFIFQYYREEENGRGNFPPRFSGLQFPNYSSELNVNALELDDSALYLCASSPPGLGESSPLHFGNGTRLTVT.

The chain joins TRBV5-1 to TRBJ1-4; 9 bases line up with TRBD1. The germline V gene encodes CDR1 SGHRS and CDR2 YFSETQ. V lost 3 bases, J lost 5 bases, and 8 bases stayed unmatched. CDR3 length: 16 residues. The CDR3 loop reads CASSWVTGGNNEKLFF. The CDR3 DNA sequence: TGCGCCAGCAGCTGGGTGACAGGGGGGAACAATGAAAAACTGTTTTTT.